The rows below give T cell receptor beta chains drawn from one sample of a study of blood T cell repertoires in COVID-19. Sequencing used immunoSEQ multiplex PCR; TCRdb keeps in-frame clones, though not all of them. Among 150,000 to 200,000 clones listed, approximately 90% were seen once. Specimen: peripheral blood. These receptors were collected from a man in his 60s with active or convalescent COVID-19. CDR3s include the opening cysteine and the closing phenylalanine or tryptophan. A D gene is named only where the DNA matches it firmly. A row's size may be missing; if present it is once, few, many or a size class.

J,size,D,V,CDR3,DNA
TRBJ2-7,-,TRBD2,TRBV24-1,CATFGGGYEQYF,TGTGCCACTTTTGGGGGGGGCTACGAGCAGTACTTC
TRBJ2-3,-,TRBD1,TRBV10-1,CASSGTDRARASTDTQYF,TGCGCCAGCAGTGGAACCGACAGGGCCCGAGCTAGCACAGATACGCAGTATTTT
TRBJ2-1,once,TRBD1,TRBV2,CASREDRVKFF,TGTGCCAGCAGGGAGGACAGGGTGAAGTTCTTC
TRBJ1-2,-,TRBD1,TRBV5-8,CASSLATGRPNYGYTF,TGTGCCAGCAGCCTGGCGACAGGGAGACCAAACTATGGCTACACCTTC
TRBJ2-3,-,TRBD2,TRBV24-1,CATSTTSGGTSDTQYF,TGTGCCACCAGTACAACTAGCGGCGGAACCTCAGATACGCAGTATTTT
TRBJ2-3,-,TRBD2,TRBV9,CASSAGRGTDTQYF,TGTGCCAGCAGCGCAGGGAGGGGCACAGATACGCAGTATTTT
TRBJ1-4,-,-,TRBV7-2,CASSFNNEKLFF,TGTGCCAGCAGCTTCAATAATGAAAAACTGTTTTTT
TRBJ1-5,-,TRBD1,TRBV7-3,CASSLNWTGGRSNQPQHF,TGTGCCAGCAGCTTAAATTGGACAGGGGGACGGAGCAATCAGCCCCAGCATTTT
TRBJ2-7,-,-,TRBV7-2,CASSRLAAYEQYF,TGTGCCAGCAGCAGATTAGCGGCCTACGAGCAGTACTTC
TRBJ1-4,once,TRBD1,TRBV15,CATSRDGAAGGNEKLFF,TGTGCCACCAGCAGAGATGGGGCGGCAGGGGGGAATGAAAAACTGTTTTTT
TRBJ2-4,-,-,TRBV11-2,CASSLHWGQGLTKNIQYF,TGTGCCAGCAGCTTACACTGGGGGCAGGGATTGACCAAAAACATTCAGTACTTC
TRBJ2-2,-,-,TRBV5-1,CASSLGQQRGPGELFF,TGCGCCAGCAGCTTGGGACAGCAAAGAGGTCCCGGGGAGCTGTTTTTT
TRBJ2-5,-,-,TRBV9,CASSVRSKEETQYF,TGTGCCAGCAGCGTAAGGTCCAAGGAGGAGACCCAGTACTTC
TRBJ2-1,-,TRBD1,TRBV7-8,CASSLVAQGARNEQFF,TGTGCCAGCAGCTTAGTAGCACAGGGGGCAAGAAATGAGCAGTTCTTC
TRBJ1-2,-,-,TRBV24-1,CATSDLRFGGYTF,TGTGCCACCAGTGATTTGCGATTCGGTGGCTACACCTTC
TRBJ1-2,-,TRBD1,TRBV7-2,CASSLGLQGHGYTF,TGTGCCAGCAGCTTAGGGTTACAGGGGCATGGCTACACCTTC
TRBJ2-3,-,-,TRBV3-1/TRBV3-2,CATQFAGTGGADTQYF,TGTGCCACCCAATTTGCCGGGACTGGCGGGGCAGATACGCAGTATTTT
TRBJ1-1,-,-,TRBV7-9,CASSLEGQTEAFF,TGTGCCAGCAGTTTGGAGGGCCAAACTGAAGCTTTCTTT
TRBJ2-2,-,-,TRBV4-1,CASSRTGTTNTGELFF,TGCGCCAGCAGCCGCACCGGGACAACGAACACCGGGGAGCTGTTTTTT
TRBJ2-2,many,TRBD2,TRBV7-3,CASSTGGATGELFF,TGTGCCAGCAGCACCGGGGGGGCCACCGGGGAGCTGTTTTTT
TRBJ1-2,-,TRBD1,TRBV5-1,CASHRDSANYGYTF,TGCGCCAGCCATAGGGACAGTGCTAACTATGGCTACACCTTC
TRBJ1-3,-,TRBD1,TRBV2,CASIRDRGNGNTIYF,TGTGCCAGCATTCGGGACAGGGGGAATGGAAACACCATATATTTT
TRBJ2-7,-,-,TRBV2,CASRGRAYEQYF,TGTGCCAGCAGGGGCAGAGCCTACGAGCAGTACTTC
TRBJ1-5,-,-,TRBV6-5,CASGGVLNQPQHF,TGTGCCAGCGGGGGGGTCCTCAATCAGCCCCAGCATTTT
TRBJ1-3,-,TRBD1,TRBV18,CASSRGQGASGNTIYF,TGTGCCAGCTCACGCGGACAGGGAGCTTCTGGAAACACCATATATTTT
TRBJ2-7,-,-,TRBV3-1/TRBV3-2,CASSQDQSSSYEQYF,TGTGCCAGCAGCCAAGATCAGTCTAGCTCCTACGAGCAGTACTTC
TRBJ1-5,-,-,TRBV30,CAWSPRSNQPQHF,TGTGCCTGGAGTCCCCGGAGTAATCAGCCCCAGCATTTT
TRBJ1-1,-,-,TRBV3-1/TRBV3-2,CASSPRGRMNTEAFF,TGTGCCAGCAGCCCCCGGGGTCGAATGAACACTGAAGCTTTCTTT